These 14 T cell receptor beta chains originate from one sample sequenced in a study of blood T cell repertoires in COVID-19. Clones were read by immunoSEQ multiplex PCR, and TCRdb kept only the in-frame ones, dropping some. Among tens of thousands of clones, less than 90% were seen once, and the ten largest hold more than 15%. Sequencing was carried out using peripheral blood. Receptors were obtained from a man older than 75 in a cohort sampled during active COVID-19.

The CDR3 sequence is CASSRGLAGIHEQYV. The CDR3 nucleotides are TGTGCCAGCAGCCGGGGACTAGCGGGGATACACGAGCAGTACGTC. The genes are TRBV28 and TRBJ2-7, with TRBD2 matching 13 bases. Germline lookup yields CDR1 MDHEN and CDR2 SYDVKM. The CDR3 length is 15 residues. Losses at the gene ends were 6 bases for V and 5 bases for J; bases not matched to a gene: 7.

The rearrangement uses TRBV4-2 and TRBJ2-2, with D perhaps matching TRBD2 (6 bases). Trimming removed 6 bases from V and 2 bases from J, with 13 bases in between. The length of the CDR3 is 15 residues. The germline CDR1 and CDR2 sequences are LGHNA and YNFKEQ. CDR3 nucleotide sequence: TGTGCCAGCAGTTCCGGGACTGCTAACACCGGGGAGCTGTTTTTT. Its translation: CASSSGTANTGELFF.

This chain uses TRBV24-1 with TRBJ2-3; 7 nucleotides agree with TRBD2. Germline V CDR1 and CDR2: KGHDR, SFDVKD. Trimming at V came to 9 bases and at J to 4 bases, leaving 12 bases not matched to a gene. This CDR3 has 15 residues. The CDR3 coding sequence is TGTGCCACCGGCCAGCGGGGTAGCGGATCAGATACGCAGTATTTT. It codes for CATGQRGSGSDTQYF.

This clone was found a few times. Here the CDR3 reads CASSLTMTNSPLHF. CDR3 bases: TGTGCCAGCAGCTTAACCATGACAAATTCACCCCTCCACTTT. The chain is built from TRBV7-9 and TRBJ1-6; no clear D. This CDR3 comprises 14 residues. Looked up from germline, CDR1 is SEHNR and CDR2 is FQNEAQ (reference sequence). V lost 2 bases and J 7 bases, leaving 9 bases between the germline ends.

J is TRBJ1-2 and V is TRBV28; no firm D call. V dropped 3 bases and J dropped 4 bases, with 9 bases sitting between them. The CDR3 runs to 13 residues. Germline values: CDR1 MDHEN, CDR2 SYDVKM. CDR3 sequence: CASSFRRIYGYTF. CDR3 in DNA: TGTGCCAGCAGTTTCCGGCGGATCTATGGCTACACCTTC.

There are a few counts of this clone. CDR3 sequence reads: CASSLSTPNSNQPQHF. DNA of the CDR3: TGTGCCAGCTCACTTTCGACACCAAATAGCAATCAGCCCCAGCATTTT. The chain is built from TRBV18 and TRBJ1-5; D is unresolved. Trimming stripped 4 bases from V and 0 bases from J, with 13 bases between. The CDR3 loop spans 16 amino acids. Germline-derived CDR1 and CDR2 are KGHSH and LQKENI.

This clone was seen once. The CDR3 DNA is TGTGCCAGCAGCTTGAGCACCATGAACACTGAAGCTTTCTTT. Translated: CASSLSTMNTEAFF. V gene TRBV7-2 combines with J gene TRBJ1-1; D remains unclear. Germline values: CDR1 SGHTA, CDR2 FQGNSA. The CDR3 is 14 amino acids. The V end was cut by 3 bases, the J end by 0 bases, with 8 bases between.

The rearrangement uses TRBV9 and TRBJ1-1; D unresolved. The CDR3 has 10 residues. V was trimmed by 4 bases and J by 11 bases, leaving 9 bases between them. Germline V gives CDR1 SGDLS, CDR2 YYNGEE. The CDR3 nucleotides read TGTGCCAGCAGCCCCGGTTATGCTTTCTTT. This gives the protein CASSPGYAFF.

V gene TRBV7-2 combines with J gene TRBJ1-5, with D unresolved. Germline lookup yields CDR1 SGHTA and CDR2 FQGNSA. V lost 4 bases and J 0 bases, leaving 7 bases between the germline ends. The CDR3 extends over 14 amino acids. Here the CDR3 reads CASSSRDSNQPQHF. CDR3 DNA sequence: TGTGCCAGCAGCTCCCGGGATAGCAATCAGCCCCAGCATTTT.

The rearrangement links TRBV5-4 to TRBJ2-6; TRBD1 agrees at 8 bases. The CDR3 consists of 18 residues. Per the germline V gene, CDR1 is SGHNT and CDR2 is YYREEE (reference sequence). V lost 0 bases, J lost 2 bases, and 7 bases stayed unmatched. The CDR3 coding sequence is TGTGCCAGCAGCTTGGTGGGACAGGTCAAACCTGGGGCCAACGTCCTGACTTTC. Translation gives CASSLVGQVKPGANVLTF.

The rearrangement joins TRBV10-3 to TRBJ2-2; no firm D call. Germline V CDR1 and CDR2: ENHRY, SYGVKD. With 4 bases removed from V and 5 bases from J, the gap between germline ends came to 17 bases. The CDR3 sequence is 16 residues long. CDR3 coding DNA: TGTGCCATCAGTGTATCTCCCCCCCAGGTAACCGGGGAGCTGTTTTTT. As protein: CAISVSPPQVTGELFF.

V usage is TRBV3-1 (or the pseudogene TRBV3-2) and J usage is TRBJ1-2, with 7 bases aligning to TRBD1. J was trimmed by 4 bases and V by 0 bases; bases with no gene match: 5. This CDR3 is 15 amino acids long. The germline CDR1 and CDR2 sequences are LGHDT and YNNKEL (reference sequence). The CDR3 loop is CASSQDRDRPYGYTF. CDR3 DNA: TGTGCCAGCAGCCAAGATAGGGACAGACCCTATGGCTACACCTTC.

The chain is built from TRBV9 and TRBJ2-3; unclear D gene. Germline CDR1 and CDR2: SGDLS and YYNGEE. V was clipped by 3 bases and J by 1 base, with 3 bases between them. The CDR3 runs to 12 residues. CDR3 in amino acids: CASSAGTDTQYF. The CDR3 DNA follows: TGTGCCAGCAGCGCCGGCACAGATACGCAGTATTTT.

This chain uses TRBV4-1 with TRBJ2-7; D is ambiguous. The CDR3 loop spans 16 amino acids. Looked up from germline, CDR1 is MGHRA and CDR2 is YSYEKL. The V end lost 3 bases, the J end lost 4 bases, and 19 bases lay between the germline ends. The CDR3 spells CASSHGSGDIKYEQYF. CDR3 sequence (DNA): TGCGCCAGCAGCCATGGCTCCGGAGATATAAAGTACGAGCAGTACTTC.